Following are 8 T cell receptor beta chains from one sample sequenced in a study of regulatory T cells in long-lasting Graves disease. Sample time point: persistent/refractory GD, antithyroid drugs over 5 years with positive TRAb. The TCR library was made from RNA that had been extracted from PBMCs in TRIzol. For TCR beta, libraries came from iRepertoire HTBI primers and Arm-PCR of CDR3 regions. TCRdb re-derived calls from the multiplex PCR reads in MiXCR, one entry per CDR3 protein. The repertoire holds about 470,000 distinct CDR3 sequences, with roughly 21% as singletons. Source: peripheral blood mononuclear cells (PBMCs), taken when the disease was refractory, from a patient treated with antithyroid drugs. These receptors all stem from a female donor with Graves disease.

This clonotype was recorded at least ten times. V and J are TRBV7-9 and TRBJ2-7; 9 bases line up with TRBD1. Unmatched junction bases numbered 11, after V lost 7 bases and J lost 4 bases. CDR1 SEHNR and CDR2 FQNEAQ come from the germline V gene (reference sequence). This CDR3 has 15 amino acids. The CDR3 DNA reads TGTGCCAGCATTCGAGTCACAGGGGGCGCTTACGAGCAGTACTTC. Its protein product is CASIRVTGGAYEQYF. Full variable domain (missing parts from reference TRBV7-9 and TRBJ2-7): DTGVSQNPRHKITKRGQNVTFRCDPISEHNRLYWYRQTLGQGPEFLTYFQNEAQLEKSRLLSDRFSAERPKGSFSTLEIQRTEQGDSAMYLCASIRVTGGAYEQYFGPGTRLTVT.

This clonotype was seen only a few times. DNA for the CDR3: TGTGCCAGCAGCCTTGGTGCTAGCGGGGAGTCCTACGAGCAGTACTTC. Protein: CASSLGASGESYEQYF. The J gene is TRBJ2-7, the V gene TRBV5-5; 9 bases line up with TRBD2. The CDR3 consists of 16 residues. V lost 4 bases, J lost 1 base, and 9 bases stayed unmatched. The germline CDR1 and CDR2 sequences are SGHKS and YYEKEE (reference sequence).

J is TRBJ1-2 and V is TRBV19; D perhaps matches TRBD1 (5 bases). Germline lookup yields CDR1 LNHDA and CDR2 SQIVND (reference sequence). Between the trimmed V and J ends, which lost 9 bases and 8 bases, there was a span of 19 bases. The CDR3 extends over 13 amino acids. CDR3 nucleotide sequence: TGTGCCAGCCGTGACTGGGGGGGGGACGGCTACACCTTC. Translation gives CASRDWGGDGYTF.

The rearrangement joins TRBV20-1 to TRBJ1-5; D possibly corresponds to TRBD1 (5 bases). Trimming removed 5 bases at V and 3 bases at J, with 14 bases between. Germline V gene data show CDR1 as DFQATT and CDR2 as SNEGSKA (reference sequence). There are 14 residues in the CDR3. CDR3 DNA sequence: TGCAGTGCTGAAGACAGCTTTGACAATCAGCCCCAGCATTTT. Encoded protein: CSAEDSFDNQPQHF.

The chain employs TRBV27 and TRBJ2-3; D call uncertain. CDR3 length: 13 residues. The germline V gene encodes CDR1 MNHEY and CDR2 SMNVEV (reference sequence). Trimming stripped 1 base from V and 1 base from J, with 3 bases between. CDR3 coding DNA: TGTGCCAGCAGTTTATACGGCACAGATACGCAGTATTTT. It translates to CASSLYGTDTQYF.

This chain connects TRBV7-9 to TRBJ1-5; no clear D gene. This CDR3 comprises 13 residues. Germline V gene sequence: CDR1 SEHNR, CDR2 FQNEAQ (reference sequence). The V end was cut by 1 base, the J end by 6 bases, with 7 bases between. CDR3 amino acids: CASSLGTTQPQHF. CDR3 coding DNA: TGTGCCAGCAGCTTAGGCACTACTCAGCCCCAGCATTTT.

V gene TRBV19 combines with J gene TRBJ1-1; no firm D call. Trimming left V 3 bases short and J 1 base short, with 9 bases between. This CDR3 comprises 14 residues. Germline CDR1 and CDR2: LNHDA and SQIVND (reference sequence). This CDR3 is CASSIPGWNTEAFF. The CDR3 bases are TGTGCCAGTAGTATCCCAGGTTGGAACACTGAAGCTTTCTTT.

The rearrangement joins TRBV30 to TRBJ1-4, with TRBD1 matching over 7 bases. With 3 bases clipped from V and 4 bases from J, the junction kept 11 bases outside the gene matches. Looked up from germline, CDR1 is GTSNPN and CDR2 is SVGIG (reference sequence). The CDR3 spans 16 residues. CDR3 in DNA: TGTGCCTGGAGAGGGACAGCGGCGACCTTTAATGAAAAACTGTTTTTT. Translated: CAWRGTAATFNEKLFF.